One sample yielded the 23 T cell receptor beta chains listed below, sequenced in a study of cytomegalovirus exposure and HLA in healthy donors. PCR employed 60 Vbeta and 13 Jbeta primers. Sequenced by immunoSEQ multiplex PCR; TCRdb stores in-frame clones only, minus some. The table shows more than 150,000 clones, with 75% to 90% occurring only once. The sequenced material came from PBMCs. The origin of the receptors is a man aged 40-49 years in good health and CMV-seropositive.

Regarding this clone: The junction departs from the called germline gene at one end, perhaps through a read error. The chain employs TRBV4-3 and TRBJ2-3; possible D gene TRBD2, 5 bases. Per the germline V gene, CDR1 is LGHNA and CDR2 is YSLEER. The CDR3 sequence is 16 residues long. The CDR3 sequence: CASSQRTQSPSDAQYF. DNA for the CDR3: TGCGCCAGCAGCCAGCGGACTCAGAGTCCCTCAGATGCGCAGTATTTT.

To note about this clone: Germline and junction disagree at one end, which may indicate a read error. V is TRBV19 and J is TRBJ2-3; unclear D gene. This CDR3 comprises 11 residues. CDR1 is LNHDA and CDR2 is SQIVND in the germline V gene (reference sequence). Here the CDR3 reads CASSDTNTQYF. In DNA, the CDR3 is TGTGCCAGTAGCGACACAAATACGCAGTATTTT.

V usage is TRBV4-1 and J usage is TRBJ1-2; tentatively, D is TRBD1 (6 bases). Germline V CDR1 and CDR2: MGHRA, YSYEKL. This CDR3 has 15 residues. V lost 0 bases, J lost 5 bases, and 13 bases lay in between. CDR3: CASSQEARGIYGYTF. The DNA of the CDR3 is TGCGCCAGCAGCCAAGAGGCCAGGGGAATTTATGGCTACACCTTC.

This chain joins TRBV15 and TRBJ1-2; 11 bases agree with TRBD1. The germline gives CDR1 LNHNV, CDR2 YYDKDF (reference sequence). The CDR3 sequence is 14 residues long. V dropped 8 bases and J dropped 5; count of bases not matched to a gene: 7. CDR3: CATGPGQGGYGYTF. The CDR3 nucleotides read TGTGCCACCGGGCCGGGACAGGGGGGTTATGGCTACACCTTC. Variable domain in full (rest from reference TRBV15 and TRBJ1-2): DAMVIQNPRYQVTQFGKPVTLSCSQTLNHNVMYWYQQKSSQAPKLLFHYYDKDFNNEADTPDNFQSRRPNTSFCFLDIRSPGLGDTAMYLCATGPGQGGYGYTFGSGTRLTVV.

This chain joins TRBV6-1 and TRBJ2-3; no clear D gene. V lost 4 bases and J lost 0, with 11 bases in between. The CDR3 consists of 15 residues. Germline V gene lookup returns CDR1 MNHNS and CDR2 SASEGT. The CDR3 loop is CASSGASFSTDTQYF. In DNA form, the CDR3 reads TGTGCCAGCAGTGGAGCTAGTTTCAGCACAGATACGCAGTATTTT.

This sequence joins TRBV6-6 and TRBJ2-3, with D possibly TRBD1 on 6 matching bases. The V and J ends lost 6 bases and 1 base respectively, with 14 bases between them. CDR1 MNHNY and CDR2 SVGAGI come from the germline V gene (reference sequence). The CDR3 sequence is 15 residues long. For the CDR3, the DNA is TGTGCCAGCAGGGGGGCCAATCTGCGCACAGATACGCAGTATTTT. Amino acids: CASRGANLRTDTQYF.

The rearrangement links TRBV6-1 to TRBJ1-5, with TRBD1 matching over 9 bases. CDR3 length equals 14 residues. Trimming took 6 bases from V and 6 from J; bases not matched to a gene: 6. The germline V gene encodes CDR1 MNHNS and CDR2 SASEGT. CDR3 bases: TGTGCCAGCAGAACACAGGGGGCAGGTCAGCCCCAGCATTTT. Amino acid sequence: CASRTQGAGQPQHF.

The rearrangement uses TRBV13 and TRBJ1-6; TRBD1 agrees at 7 bases. This CDR3 has 16 amino acids. Germline values: CDR1 PRHDT, CDR2 FYEKMQ (reference sequence). With 5 bases clipped from V and 6 bases from J, the junction kept 10 bases outside the gene matches. The CDR3 coding sequence is TGTGCCAGCAGCCATCAGGGGGGCCGAGGTAATTCACCCCTCCACTTT. Translation: CASSHQGGRGNSPLHF.

Details on this clone: An end of the junction differs from the germline gene, which may be a read error. The chain links TRBV5-1 to TRBJ2-3, with 7 positions matching TRBD2. CDR1 and CDR2 from the germline V gene are SGHRS and YFSETQ. There are 15 residues in the CDR3. Here the CDR3 reads CASSLASGELDTRYF. DNA for the CDR3: TGCGCCAGCAGCTTGGCCAGCGGGGAACTGGATACGCGGTATTTT.

About this clone: Other DNA sequences within the sample encode an identical CDR3. This chain joins TRBV5-1 and TRBJ2-7; TRBD1 is a possible D gene (6 bases). The V end lost 1 base, the J end lost 2 bases, and 10 bases lay between the germline ends. Germline lookup yields CDR1 SGHRS and CDR2 YFSETQ. The CDR3 extends over 14 amino acids. CDR3: CASSLLQGPYEQYF. The CDR3 bases are TGCGCCAGCAGCTTGTTACAGGGTCCCTACGAGCAGTACTTC.

The chain combines TRBV30 with TRBJ2-3; 10 bases agree with TRBD2. The CDR3 is made up of 16 amino acids. The V gene end was trimmed by 7 bases and the J gene end by 0 bases; junction bases not matched to a gene: 10. CDR1 is GTSNPN and CDR2 is SVGIG in the germline V gene (reference sequence). CDR3 sequence (DNA): TGTGCCTCCCTAGCGGGGGAAGCCCCTAGCACAGATACGCAGTATTTT. This sequence encodes CASLAGEAPSTDTQYF.

The chain couples TRBV4-1 to TRBJ2-7, with TRBD2 identical over 16 bases. The germline gives CDR1 MGHRA, CDR2 YSYEKL. The CDR3 loop spans 18 amino acids. V trimming: 0 bases; J trimming: 2 bases; junction bases outside the gene matches: 4. In DNA, the CDR3 is TGCGCCAGCAGCCAAGACATCGGGACTAGCGGGGGGGCCTACGAGCAGTACTTC. Its translation is CASSQDIGTSGGAYEQYF.

CDR3 in DNA: TGTGCCAGCAGCTTATCTAGCGGGGGCACAGATACGCAGTATTTT. This sequence encodes CASSLSSGGTDTQYF. The chain uses TRBV7-3 and TRBJ2-3, with TRBD2 matching 9 bases. Trimming at V came to 2 bases and at J to 1 base, leaving 1 base not matched to a gene. The germline V gene encodes CDR1 SGHTA and CDR2 FQGTGA. This CDR3 has 15 amino acids.

V and J are TRBV5-1 and TRBJ2-5; TRBD1 matches at 8 bases. TRBJ2-7 matches the DNA end more closely, so the J call is doubtful. The CDR3 runs to 14 residues. CDR1 and CDR2 from the germline V gene are SGHRS and YFSETQ. CDR3: CASSLPRQGSEQYF. CDR3 DNA: TGCGCCAGCAGCTTACCCCGACAGGGGAGCGAGCAGTACTTC.

V usage is TRBV7-9 and J usage is TRBJ2-5; 8 positions match TRBD2. The trim removed 0 bases at V and 1 base at J, leaving 1 base unmatched. Germline CDR1 is SEHNR and CDR2 is FQNEAQ (reference sequence). This CDR3 region has 15 residues. The CDR3 loop is CASSLAAGGQETQYF. CDR3 bases: TGTGCCAGCAGCTTAGCGGCGGGGGGCCAAGAGACCCAGTACTTC.

The rearrangement joins TRBV7-2 to TRBJ1-4; the D gene is possibly TRBD1 (6 bases). V was shortened by 5 bases and J by 6 bases, with 13 bases between the two germline ends. The CDR3 has 14 residues. Germline CDR1 reads SGHTA; CDR2 reads FQGNSA. The CDR3 sequence is CASSPNRVHEKLFF. The CDR3 DNA is TGTGCCAGCAGCCCCAACAGGGTCCATGAAAAACTGTTTTTT.

As DNA, the CDR3 is TGTGCCAGCAGTTTGCCCGGGAACTCCTACGAGCAGTACTTC. Translation gives CASSLPGNSYEQYF. J is TRBJ2-7 and V is TRBV28, with D possibly being TRBD2 (5 bases). In germline, CDR1 is MDHEN, CDR2 SYDVKM. Trimming removed 3 bases from V and 0 bases from J, with 9 bases in between. This CDR3 region has 14 residues. The full variable domain, its missing parts supplied by reference TRBV28 and TRBJ2-7, is DVKVTQSSRYLVKRTGEKVFLECVQDMDHENMFWYRQDPGLGLRLIYFSYDVKMKEKGDIPEGYSVSREKKERFSLILESASTNQTSMYLCASSLPGNSYEQYFGPGTRLTVT.

V is TRBV2 and J is TRBJ2-5, with TRBD1 matching 7 bases. The J call may be wrong; the DNA end is better matched by TRBJ2-7. Germline CDR1 reads SNHLY; CDR2 reads FYNNEI. CDR3 length equals 13 residues. As DNA, the CDR3 is TGTGCCAGCAGTCGGGACAGAAACTACGAGCAGTACTTC. Its protein is CASSRDRNYEQYF.

This chain connects TRBV5-1 to TRBJ2-7; possibly TRBD1 for D (6 bases). Germline V gives CDR1 SGHRS, CDR2 YFSETQ. CDR3 size: 16 residues. V was clipped by 3 bases and J by 2 bases, with 18 bases between them. CDR3 loop: CASSSLETGLPYEQYF. Here the CDR3 DNA reads TGCGCCAGCAGCTCACTAGAAACAGGGCTTCCCTACGAGCAGTACTTC. The complete variable domain, with remaining parts taken from reference TRBV5-1 and TRBJ2-7, reads KAGVTQTPRYLIKTRGQQVTLSCSPISGHRSVSWYQQTPGQGLQFLFEYFSETQRNKGNFPGRFSGRQFSNSRSEMNVSTLELGDSALYLCASSSLETGLPYEQYFGPGTRLTVT.

The chain employs TRBV13 and TRBJ2-5; TRBD2 matches at 7 bases. The ends lost 5 bases at V and 5 bases at J; junction bases unmatched: 11. CDR3 length: 15 residues. Germline lookup yields CDR1 PRHDT and CDR2 FYEKMQ (reference sequence). CDR3 bases: TGTGCCAGCAGCCCCCGGACGAACGGGGGGGAGACCCAGTACTTC. This sequence encodes CASSPRTNGGETQYF.

This chain uses TRBV28 with TRBJ2-7, with 10 bases fitting TRBD2. CDR3 length: 15 amino acids. CDR1 and CDR2 (germline): MDHEN, SYDVKM. Germline trimming cut 5 bases from V and 7 bases from J; bases unmatched to any gene: 11. CDR3 sequence: CASSPPTAGGREQYF. The CDR3 nucleotides are TGTGCCAGCAGTCCTCCGACAGCGGGGGGGAGGGAGCAGTACTTC. The full variable domain, rest sourced from reference TRBV28 and TRBJ2-7, is DVKVTQSSRYLVKRTGEKVFLECVQDMDHENMFWYRQDPGLGLRLIYFSYDVKMKEKGDIPEGYSVSREKKERFSLILESASTNQTSMYLCASSPPTAGGREQYFGPGTRLTVT.

J is TRBJ2-7 and V is TRBV7-3, with a tentative D call TRBD2 (5 bases). Trimming took off 6 bases at V and 7 bases at J, with 22 bases between the two ends. The CDR3 runs to 15 residues. Germline V gene sequence: CDR1 SGHTA, CDR2 FQGTGA. CDR3 amino acids: CASSNVVGGPGEQYF. The CDR3 coding sequence is TGTGCCAGCAGTAATGTAGTCGGCGGTCCGGGGGAGCAGTACTTC.

The chain uses TRBV7-8 and TRBJ2-1; D is ambiguous. The CDR3 is 11 residues long. Trimming removed 5 bases from V and 8 bases from J, with 7 bases in between. The V gene's germline CDR1 is SGHVS and CDR2 FQNEAQ. For the CDR3, the DNA is TGTGCCAGCAGCCGTACGGATGAGCAGTTCTTC. It translates to CASSRTDEQFF. The variable domain in full, with the rest retrieved from reference TRBV7-8 and TRBJ2-1, is GAGVSQSPRYKVAKRGQDVALRCDPISGHVSLFWYQQALGQGPEFLTYFQNEAQLDKSGLPSDRFFAERPEGSVSTLKIQRTQQEDSAVYLCASSRTDEQFFGPGTRLTVL.